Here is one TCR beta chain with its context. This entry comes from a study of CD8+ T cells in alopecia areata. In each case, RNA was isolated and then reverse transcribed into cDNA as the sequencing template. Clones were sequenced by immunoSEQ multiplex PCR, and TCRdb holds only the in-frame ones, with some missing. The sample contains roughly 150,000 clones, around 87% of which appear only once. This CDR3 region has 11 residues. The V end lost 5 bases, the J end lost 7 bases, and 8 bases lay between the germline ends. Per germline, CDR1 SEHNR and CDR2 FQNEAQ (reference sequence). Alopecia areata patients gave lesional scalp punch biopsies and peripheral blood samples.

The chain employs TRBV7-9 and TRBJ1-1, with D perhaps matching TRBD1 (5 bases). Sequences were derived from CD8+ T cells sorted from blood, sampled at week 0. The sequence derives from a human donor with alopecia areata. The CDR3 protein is CASSRGREAFF. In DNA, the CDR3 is TGTGCCAGCAGCCGGGGCCGTGAAGCTTTCTTT.